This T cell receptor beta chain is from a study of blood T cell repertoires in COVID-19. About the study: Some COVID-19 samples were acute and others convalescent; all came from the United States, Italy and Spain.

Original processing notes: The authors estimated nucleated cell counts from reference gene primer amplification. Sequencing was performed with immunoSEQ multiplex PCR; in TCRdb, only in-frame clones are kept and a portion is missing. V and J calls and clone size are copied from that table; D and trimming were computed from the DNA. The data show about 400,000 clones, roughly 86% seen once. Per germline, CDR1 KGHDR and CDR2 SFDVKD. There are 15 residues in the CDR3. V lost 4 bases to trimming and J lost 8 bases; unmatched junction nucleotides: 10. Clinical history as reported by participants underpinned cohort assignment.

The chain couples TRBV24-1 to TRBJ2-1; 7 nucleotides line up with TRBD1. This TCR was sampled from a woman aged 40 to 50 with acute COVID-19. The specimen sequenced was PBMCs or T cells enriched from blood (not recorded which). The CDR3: CATSETGTDVDEQFF. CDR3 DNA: TGTGCCACCAGTGAAACCGGGACAGACGTCGATGAGCAGTTCTTC.